A selection of T cell receptor beta chains follows, all from one sample in a study of blood T cells in healthy people across ages. TCRdb processed the 5' RACE reads anew with MiXCR; each CDR3 protein has one entry. The sample gives under 950,000 distinct CDR3 sequences, about 24% of which show up once; about 22% is in the top ten. Sequences were obtained from blood. The origin of the receptors is a man aged 70-80 years in good health. The CDR3 runs from the conserved cysteine through the conserved F or W. A D gene is named only where the DNA matches it firmly. Rows give clone size only sometimes, using once, few, many, or a class for an expanded clone.

NA | TRBJ1-1 | TRBD1 | TRBV9 | TGTGCCAGCAGCGGGAGACAGGGCAACACTGAAGCTTTCTTT | CASSGRQGNTEAFF
NA | TRBJ1-4 | NA | TRBV9 | TGTGCCAGCAGCGTAGAGGGGACGGGCGTCAATGAAAAACTGTTTTTT | CASSVEGTGVNEKLFF
NA | TRBJ2-1 | TRBD2 | TRBV7-6 | TGTGCCAGCAGCTTCACTAGCGGCTCCTACAATGAGCAGTTCTTC | CASSFTSGSYNEQFF
NA | TRBJ2-3 | TRBD2 | TRBV5-5 | TGTGCCAGCAGTCCGGCGTCGCTAGCGGGCGATACGCAGTATTTT | CASSPASLAGDTQYF
NA | TRBJ2-3 | TRBD1 | TRBV20-1 | TGCAGTGCTAGAGCTAGGACAGGGAAGACCACAGATACGCAGTATTTT | CSARARTGKTTDTQYF
NA | TRBJ2-3 | TRBD1 | TRBV20-1 | TGCAGGGCCGATTCCGGGACAGGTTTAGATACGCGGTATTTT | CRADSGTGLDTRYF
NA | TRBJ2-3 | TRBD1 | TRBV6-5 | TGTGCCAGCAGGGGCCAGGGGGTCTCTACAGATACGCAGTATTTT | CASRGQGVSTDTQYF
NA | TRBJ2-1 | TRBD2 | TRBV6-2/TRBV6-3 | TGTGCCAGCATCGCCAGCGGGAGCTCCTACAATGAGCAGTTCTTC | CASIASGSSYNEQFF
NA | TRBJ1-4 | NA | TRBV12-3/TRBV12-4 | TGTGCCAGCAGTTTGCAGGGATCAGTGGAAAAACTGTTTTTT | CASSLQGSVEKLFF
few | TRBJ2-1 | TRBD1 | TRBV12-3/TRBV12-4 | TGTGCCAGCAGTTCCCGGGACAGGGAGTACAATGAGCAGTTCTTC | CASSSRDREYNEQFF
few | TRBJ1-2 | NA | TRBV27 | TGTGCCAGCAGTACACAGGGCTCGGGCTACACCTTC | CASSTQGSGYTF
NA | TRBJ1-2 | NA | TRBV5-1 | TGCGCCAGCAGCTTGGGGACGGCGACTATGGGCTACACCTTC | CASSLGTATMGYTF
NA | TRBJ1-2 | NA | TRBV6-4 | TGTGCCAGCAGTGACTCGGTCAAGCCCTATGGCTACACCTTC | CASSDSVKPYGYTF
few | TRBJ1-1 | NA | TRBV29-1 | TGCAGCGTTGAATGGACGGAGGGGGCTGAAGCTTTCTTT | CSVEWTEGAEAFF
many | TRBJ1-5 | NA | TRBV20-1 | TGCAGTGCTAGAGATCGGAGTGAAGGGGCCTACAATCAGCCCCAGCATTTT | CSARDRSEGAYNQPQHF
few | TRBJ2-3 | NA | TRBV7-2 | TGTGCCAGCAGCTTAGCTAGGGGGGCGGATACGCAGTATTTT | CASSLARGADTQYF
NA | TRBJ1-2 | NA | TRBV29-1 | TGCGCCGTATTAGGGACCGGTGGCTACACCTTC | CAVLGTGGYTF
many | TRBJ2-4 | NA | TRBV14 | TGTGCCAGCAGCCAAGACGGCGCTACCAAAAACATTCAGTACTTC | CASSQDGATKNIQYF
few | TRBJ2-1 | NA | TRBV7-2 | TGTGCCAGCAGCTTAGCGATGGGGGCACAGTTCTTC | CASSLAMGAQFF
many | TRBJ2-1 | TRBD2 | TRBV9 | TGTGCCAGCAGCGCCAGCGGGACTAGAGCGAATGAGCAGTTCTTC | CASSASGTRANEQFF
few | TRBJ2-1 | TRBD2 | TRBV2 | TGTGCCAGCAGGGGGACTAGCGGGGGTCATGAGCAGTTCTTC | CASRGTSGGHEQFF
NA | TRBJ2-1 | TRBD1 | TRBV5-1 | TGCGCCAGCAGCTTGGGGTTCAGGGGGACCAATGAGCAGTTCTTC | CASSLGFRGTNEQFF